The 17 T cell receptor beta chains below all came from one sample that was sequenced in a study of blood T cell repertoires in COVID-19. TCRdb's table, derived via immunoSEQ multiplex PCR, lists solely in-frame clones and lacks some. The table lists 95,000 to 150,000 clones, roughly 84% of them singletons, with 3.9% in the top ten. Material: peripheral blood. The receptors shown here come from a man aged 60-69 years with acute or convalescent COVID-19.

This clone was detected once. The chain links TRBV28 to TRBJ1-2; 7 bases map to TRBD1. From germline, CDR1 is MDHEN and CDR2 SYDVKM. V shed 5 bases, J shed 3 bases, and the junction held 12 bases outside the gene matches. The CDR3 extends over 16 amino acids. The DNA for the CDR3 is TGTGCCAGCAGTCCTTCGACAGGGAGAGGAGACTATGGCTACACCTTC. Translated, it gives CASSPSTGRGDYGYTF.

For this clone: This sample includes further DNA sequences coding for the same CDR3. The J gene is TRBJ1-5, the V gene TRBV12-3 or TRBV12-4; a possible D gene is TRBD1 (6 bases). The CDR3 has 13 amino acids. Trimming removed 3 bases at V and 7 bases at J, with 10 bases between. Here the CDR3 reads CASSFSGDQPQHF. The CDR3 DNA is TGTGCCAGCAGTTTCTCAGGGGACCAGCCCCAGCATTTT.

This chain uses TRBV5-6 with TRBJ2-4; possibly TRBD1 for D (7 bases). Germline CDR1 SGHDT, CDR2 YYEEEE. V gave up 1 base and J gave up 3 bases, with 11 bases separating them. The CDR3 spans 15 residues. The CDR3 bases are TGTGCCAGCAGCTTGTCCAGGGGGGACAAAAACATTCAGTACTTC. Amino acid sequence: CASSLSRGDKNIQYF. The variable domain in full, with the rest retrieved from reference TRBV5-6 and TRBJ2-4, is DAGVTQSPTHLIKTRGQQVTLRCSPKSGHDTVSWYQQALGQGPQFIFQYYEEEERQRGNFPDRFSGHQFPNYSSELNVNALLLGDSALYLCASSLSRGDKNIQYFGAGTRLSVL.

The rearrangement joins TRBV19 to TRBJ2-7, with 7 bases fitting TRBD1. Trimming removed 9 bases from V and 5 bases from J; junction bases left unmatched: 10. Germline values: CDR1 LNHDA, CDR2 SQIVND (reference sequence). The CDR3 spans 13 residues. In nucleotides, the CDR3 is TGTGCCAGCTCGGGACAGTGGGGCGACGAGCAGTACTTC. Translation: CASSGQWGDEQYF.

This clone showed up just a few times. The chain links TRBV30 to TRBJ1-3; D gene uncertain. The V gene's germline CDR1 is GTSNPN and CDR2 SVGIG (reference sequence). CDR3 length: 13 amino acids. V dropped 0 bases and J dropped 4 bases, with 7 bases sitting between them. The CDR3: CAWSVSGGNTIYF. DNA of the CDR3: TGTGCCTGGAGTGTATCGGGAGGAAACACCATATATTTT.

V is TRBV28 and J is TRBJ2-1; 9 nucleotides align to TRBD1. After removal of 4 bases from V and 6 bases from J, the junction contained 7 bases not matched to a gene. This CDR3 contains 15 residues. Germline loops: CDR1 MDHEN, CDR2 SYDVKM. Here the CDR3 DNA reads TGTGCCAGCAGTTCCTACGGACAGGGGAGCAATGAGCAGTTCTTC. Its translation is CASSSYGQGSNEQFF. Based on the CDR3 plus reference TRBV28 and TRBJ2-1, the full variable domain is DVKVTQSSRYLVKRTGEKVFLECVQDMDHENMFWYRQDPGLGLRLIYFSYDVKMKEKGDIPEGYSVSREKKERFSLILESASTNQTSMYLCASSSYGQGSNEQFFGPGTRLTVL.

This chain connects TRBV28 to TRBJ2-1; unclear D gene. CDR1 is MDHEN and CDR2 is SYDVKM in the germline V gene. Trimming removed 6 bases at V and 4 bases at J, with 16 bases between. This CDR3 is built from 15 residues. The CDR3 is CASRVTDPKYNEQFF. CDR3 nucleotides: TGTGCCAGCAGAGTAACAGATCCCAAGTACAATGAGCAGTTCTTC.

This chain joins TRBV7-2 and TRBJ2-2; TRBD1 matches at 11 bases. This CDR3 comprises 14 residues. Trimming removed 5 bases from V and 9 bases from J; junction bases left unmatched: 5. Germline lookup yields CDR1 SGHTA and CDR2 FQGNSA. CDR3 sequence (DNA): TGTGCCAGCAGCCTTGGACAGGGGGCCTGGGAGCTGTTTTTT. Protein product: CASSLGQGAWELFF.

This chain links TRBV6-2 or TRBV6-3 with TRBJ2-1, with D perhaps TRBD1 (5 bases). In germline, CDR1 is MNHEY, CDR2 SVGEGT. The CDR3 consists of 15 residues. The V gene lost 2 bases and the J gene lost 6 bases, with 14 bases spanning the gap. CDR3 nucleotide sequence: TGTGCCAGCAGTTACGGGCAGGGTCCCCTCAATGAGCAGTTCTTC. Its translation: CASSYGQGPLNEQFF.

The chain is built from TRBV28 and TRBJ2-2; 8 nucleotides align to TRBD2. The junction had 8 bases not matched to a gene; V was cut back by 7 bases and J by 1 base. Germline CDR1 is MDHEN and CDR2 is SYDVKM. The CDR3 sequence is 16 residues long. Written as DNA, the CDR3 is TGTGCCAGCAAGCCCTTTACTAGCGGGAACACCGGGGAGCTGTTTTTT. The encoded protein is CASKPFTSGNTGELFF.

The chain couples TRBV6-5 to TRBJ1-2; D gene uncertain. The CDR3 runs to 14 residues. Looked up from germline, CDR1 is MNHEY and CDR2 is SVGAGI. Between the trimmed V and J ends, which lost 0 bases and 6 bases, there was a span of 11 bases. The CDR3 DNA follows: TGTGCCAGCAGTTACTCGAGGCAGCTCCATGGCTACACCTTC. Translation gives CASSYSRQLHGYTF.

This clone was counted ten times or more. V usage is TRBV20-1 and J usage is TRBJ2-1, with 14 bases that match TRBD2. With 3 bases clipped from V and 4 bases from J, the junction kept 17 bases outside the gene matches. CDR3 length: 20 amino acids. In germline, CDR1 is DFQATT, CDR2 SNEGSKA (reference sequence). The CDR3 spells CSASPIPGLAGDRGYNEQFF. Written as DNA, the CDR3 is TGCAGTGCTAGTCCTATTCCGGGACTAGCGGGAGATCGGGGTTACAATGAGCAGTTCTTC.

The rearrangement links TRBV27 to TRBJ2-2; 9 bases are a match to TRBD2. Germline values: CDR1 MNHEY, CDR2 SMNVEV (reference sequence). The CDR3 spans 15 residues. The trim removed 1 base at V and 6 bases at J, leaving 3 bases unmatched. The CDR3 region has the DNA TGTGCCAGCAGTTTATGGCGGGAGGGGGCCGGGGAGCTGTTTTTT. Translation: CASSLWREGAGELFF.

The chain links TRBV5-4 to TRBJ2-1; 7 bases agree with TRBD1. The CDR3 runs 17 residues. Germline CDR1 reads SGHNT; CDR2 reads YYREEE (reference sequence). V lost 4 bases to trimming and J lost 7 bases; unmatched junction nucleotides: 17. The CDR3 DNA follows: TGTGCCAGCAGCCCTACAGGGGTTTATCGCTATGGGAATGAGCAGTTCTTC. Translating it yields CASSPTGVYRYGNEQFF.

This clone has only a few counts. The chain combines TRBV15 with TRBJ1-2; D perhaps matches TRBD1 (6 bases). V lost 3 bases, J lost 3 bases, and 17 bases lay in between. The CDR3 consists of 16 residues. Germline-derived CDR1 and CDR2 are LNHNV and YYDKDF (reference sequence). CDR3 sequence: CATSRIKDSRDYGYTF. CDR3 nucleotide sequence: TGTGCCACCAGCAGGATTAAGGACAGCCGGGACTATGGCTACACCTTC.

The CDR3 DNA is TGTGCCAGCAGCTTGGGGACAGGGGCCCACGAGCAGTACTTC. Translated, it gives CASSLGTGAHEQYF. V usage is TRBV7-9 and J usage is TRBJ2-7, with 10 bases identical to TRBD1. The CDR3 contains 14 residues. Germline V gene lookup returns CDR1 SEHNR and CDR2 FQNEAQ (reference sequence). The V and J ends lost 3 bases and 5 bases, in that order; junction bases with no gene match: 4.

This rearrangement joins TRBV9 to TRBJ1-5; tentatively, D is TRBD1 (5 bases). Trimming shortened V by 0 bases and J by 3 bases, and 10 bases separated the two germline ends. CDR1 SGDLS and CDR2 YYNGEE come from the germline V gene. The CDR3 runs 15 residues. The CDR3 DNA sequence: TGTGCCAGCAGCGTAGAAGGGGCCGACAATCAGCCCCAGCATTTT. As protein: CASSVEGADNQPQHF.